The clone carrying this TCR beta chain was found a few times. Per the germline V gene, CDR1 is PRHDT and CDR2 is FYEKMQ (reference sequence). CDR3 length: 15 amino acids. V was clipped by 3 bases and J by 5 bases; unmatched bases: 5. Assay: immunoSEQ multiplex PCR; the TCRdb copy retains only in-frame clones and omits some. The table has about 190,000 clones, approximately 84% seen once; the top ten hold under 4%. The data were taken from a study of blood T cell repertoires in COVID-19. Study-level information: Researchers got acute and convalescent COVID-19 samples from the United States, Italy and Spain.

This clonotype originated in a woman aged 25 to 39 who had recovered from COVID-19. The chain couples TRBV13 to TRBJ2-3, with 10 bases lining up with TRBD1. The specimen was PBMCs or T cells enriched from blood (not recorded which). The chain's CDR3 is CASSFRDRGLDTQYF. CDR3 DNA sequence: TGTGCCAGCAGCTTTCGGGACAGGGGACTAGATACGCAGTATTTT.